The clone carrying this TCR beta chain has more than one count but fewer than ten. CDR1 is DFQATT, CDR2 SNEGSKA, per germline (reference sequence). The CDR3 totals 11 residues. The J segment lost 6 bases and the V segment lost 5 bases, leaving 3 bases of the junction unmatched. A second PCR of roughly 7 to 11 cycles used a sample-barcoded 5' primer and a J-beta primer mix. Every cDNA molecule bore a tag from a template-switch adaptor containing 12 random nucleotides. MiXCR, applied by TCRdb to the 5' RACE reads, yields one record per CDR3 protein. The table lists approximately 800,000 distinct CDR3 sequences, about 25% of them singletons. This record comes from a study of blood T cells in healthy people across ages. This same sample was also part of a study on T cells of mothers and their children. This second study says: The data showed no persistent microchimeric T cell clones.

Sequenced: blood. This rearrangement joins TRBV20-1 to TRBJ2-7; 8 bases align to TRBD1. The sequence came from a boy aged 10-17 years in good health. Here the CDR3 reads CSASGTGEQYF. CDR3 coding DNA: TGCAGTGCTTCCGGGACAGGCGAGCAGTACTTC.